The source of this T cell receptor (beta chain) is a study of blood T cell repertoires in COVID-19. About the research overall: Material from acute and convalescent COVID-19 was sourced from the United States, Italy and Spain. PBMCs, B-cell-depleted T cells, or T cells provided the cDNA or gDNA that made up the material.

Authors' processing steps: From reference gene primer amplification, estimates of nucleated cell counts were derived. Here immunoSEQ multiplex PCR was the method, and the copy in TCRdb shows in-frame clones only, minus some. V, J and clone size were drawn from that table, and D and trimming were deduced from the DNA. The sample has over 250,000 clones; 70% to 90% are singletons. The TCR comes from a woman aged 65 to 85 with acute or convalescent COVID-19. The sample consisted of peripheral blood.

CDR3 in amino acids: CASSLGPPPQFTDTQYF. CDR3 DNA: TGTGCCAGCAGCTTGGGTCCCCCGCCACAATTCACAGATACGCAGTATTTT. The chain employs TRBV5-4 and TRBJ2-3, with D unresolved. The CDR3 is 17 amino acids. CDR1 and CDR2 (germline): SGHNT, YYREEE (reference sequence). V lost 0 bases to trimming and J lost 2 bases, with 16 bases between them.